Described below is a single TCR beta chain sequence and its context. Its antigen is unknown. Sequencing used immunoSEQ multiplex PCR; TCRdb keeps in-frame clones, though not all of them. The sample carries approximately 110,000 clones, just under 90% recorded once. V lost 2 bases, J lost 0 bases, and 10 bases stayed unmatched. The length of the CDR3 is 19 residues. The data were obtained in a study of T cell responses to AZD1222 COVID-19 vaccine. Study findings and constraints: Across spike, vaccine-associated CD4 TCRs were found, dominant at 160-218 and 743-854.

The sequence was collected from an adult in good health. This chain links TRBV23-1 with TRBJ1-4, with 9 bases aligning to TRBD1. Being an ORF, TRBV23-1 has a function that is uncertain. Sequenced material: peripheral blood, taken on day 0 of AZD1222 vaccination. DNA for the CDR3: TGCGCCAGCAGTCAACTCGACAGGGGGAGGCCTCCAACTAATGAAAAACTGTTTTTT. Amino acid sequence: CASSQLDRGRPPTNEKLFF.